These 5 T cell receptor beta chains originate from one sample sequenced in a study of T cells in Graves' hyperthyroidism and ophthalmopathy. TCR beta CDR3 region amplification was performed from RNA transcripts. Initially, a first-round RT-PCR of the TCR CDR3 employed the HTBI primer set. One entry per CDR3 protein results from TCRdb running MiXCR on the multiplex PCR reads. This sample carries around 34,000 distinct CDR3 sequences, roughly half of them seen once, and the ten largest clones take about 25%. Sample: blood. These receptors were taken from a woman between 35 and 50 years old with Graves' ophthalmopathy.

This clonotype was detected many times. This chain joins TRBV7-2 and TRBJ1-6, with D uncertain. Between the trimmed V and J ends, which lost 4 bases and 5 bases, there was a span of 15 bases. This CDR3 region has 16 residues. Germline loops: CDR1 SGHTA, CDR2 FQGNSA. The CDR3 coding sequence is TGTGCCAGCAGCTCCCACTCGGTTGGAAATAATTCACCCCTCCACTTT. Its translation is CASSSHSVGNNSPLHF.

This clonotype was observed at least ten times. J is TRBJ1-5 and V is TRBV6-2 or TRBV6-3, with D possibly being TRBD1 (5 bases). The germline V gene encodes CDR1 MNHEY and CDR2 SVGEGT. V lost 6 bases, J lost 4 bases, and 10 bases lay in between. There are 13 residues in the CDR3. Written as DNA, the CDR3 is TGTGCCAGCAGAGATCAGGGAAATCAGCCCCAGCATTTT. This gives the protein CASRDQGNQPQHF.

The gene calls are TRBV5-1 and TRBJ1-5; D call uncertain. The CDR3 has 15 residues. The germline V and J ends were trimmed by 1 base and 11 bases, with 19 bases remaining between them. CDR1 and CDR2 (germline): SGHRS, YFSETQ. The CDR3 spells CASSLQAAYQETQHF. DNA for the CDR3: TGCGCCAGCAGCTTGCAAGCAGCGTACCAAGAGACCCAGCATTTT.

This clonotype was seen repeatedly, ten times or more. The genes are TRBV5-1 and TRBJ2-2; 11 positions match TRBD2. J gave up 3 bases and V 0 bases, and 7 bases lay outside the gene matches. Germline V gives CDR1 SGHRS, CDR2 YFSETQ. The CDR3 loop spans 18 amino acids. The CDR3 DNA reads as TGCGCCAGCAGCTTGGGCGGCACTAGCGGGAGTTACACCGGGGAGCTGTTTTTT. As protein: CASSLGGTSGSYTGELFF.

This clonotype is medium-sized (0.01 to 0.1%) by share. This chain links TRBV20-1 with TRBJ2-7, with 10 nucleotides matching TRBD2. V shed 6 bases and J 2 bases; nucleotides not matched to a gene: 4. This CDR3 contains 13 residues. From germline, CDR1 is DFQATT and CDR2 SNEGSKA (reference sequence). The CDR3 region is CSATSGVTYEQYF. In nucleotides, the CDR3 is TGCAGTGCAACTAGCGGGGTAACCTACGAGCAGTACTTC.